One sample yielded the 2 T cell receptor beta chains listed below, sequenced in a study of blood T cell repertoires in COVID-19. Profiling relied on immunoSEQ multiplex PCR, and the TCRdb table lists in-frame clones only, not all of them. The data contain around 95,000 clones, roughly 79% of them singletons. Specimen: peripheral blood. Receptors were obtained from a woman aged 70 to 79 with acute or convalescent COVID-19.

The V gene is TRBV19, the J gene TRBJ1-1; D is uncertain. Germline V CDR1 and CDR2: LNHDA, SQIVND (reference sequence). This CDR3 spans 12 amino acids. V was clipped by 7 bases and J by 1 base, with 7 bases between them. Here the CDR3 DNA reads TGTGCCAGTATTGTATCGAACACTGAAGCTTTCTTT. This gives the protein CASIVSNTEAFF.

CDR3 DNA: TGTGCCAGCTACCGGAGTAGGGGCTACACCTTC. Amino acids: CASYRSRGYTF. The rearrangement joins TRBV2 to TRBJ1-2; no firm D call. V was cut by 8 bases and J by 8 bases, with 12 bases left in between. CDR1 SNHLY and CDR2 FYNNEI come from the germline V gene. The CDR3 has 11 residues.